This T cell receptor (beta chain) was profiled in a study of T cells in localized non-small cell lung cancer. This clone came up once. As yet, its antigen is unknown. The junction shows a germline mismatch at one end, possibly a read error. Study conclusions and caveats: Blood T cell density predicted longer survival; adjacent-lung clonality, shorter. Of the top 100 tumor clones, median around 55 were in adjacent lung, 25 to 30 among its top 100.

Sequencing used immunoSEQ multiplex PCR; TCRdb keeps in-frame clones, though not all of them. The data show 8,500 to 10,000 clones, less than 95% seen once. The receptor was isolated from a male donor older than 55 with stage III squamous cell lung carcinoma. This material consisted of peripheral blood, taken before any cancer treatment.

CDR3 residues: CASSLDRTTNVLTF. DNA of the CDR3: TGTGCCAGTAGTTTAGACAGGACCACCAACGTCCTGACTTTC. The chain joins TRBV19 to TRBJ2-6; TRBD1 is a possible D gene (6 bases). Per germline, CDR1 LNHDA and CDR2 SQIVND (reference sequence). The CDR3 extends over 14 amino acids.